This T cell receptor beta chain was retrieved from a study of cytomegalovirus exposure and HLA in healthy donors (dated by TCRdb to about 2017). Looking at the study overall: In an earlier analysis of roughly 590 of the donors, under 300 Gb of sequence data and 120 million or so unique TCR beta sequences from 180 million or so T cells were reported. Several DR-DQ haplotypes were treated as single units for association and clustering because of strong linkage in the cohort. To decide whether each TCR beta V gene segment behaved as functional or pseudogenic, an earlier analysis of approximately 590 of the donors relied on high-throughput TCR beta sequencing. Among the roughly 430 genotyped donors, about 83% belonged to the genetic ancestry cluster associated with self-reported Caucasian donors. A later analysis re-analyzed previously published TCR beta repertoires from about 600 donors and added high-resolution HLA genotyping to study TCR occurrence patterns. Roughly 320 gigabases of sequencing data and 91 million or so unique TCR sequences made up an early release that covered approximately 700 HLA-typed donors. The number of typed donors differed by locus: about 629-630 for A, B, C, DRB1 and DQB1; 500 to 550 for DQA1; about 600 for DPA1; and 400 to 480 for DPB1. Along with the approximately 700-subject first cohort, a separate validation cohort of about 110 different subjects was used. All discovery cohort repertoires had been generated using a single sequencing platform. Donor age, sex, ethnicity and CMV serostatus were collected together with the repertoire data. Using immunosequencing, the study profiled T cell repertoires from some 670 subjects and related those repertoires to cytomegalovirus serostatus. The study combined high-throughput TCR immunosequencing, statistical association of individual TCRs with disease status, and machine learning to predict cytomegalovirus infection status. Among a few hundred genotyped donors of the cohort, an average of around 240,000 unique TCR beta nucleotide sequences were sequenced per donor, around 20% of them non-productive. A later genetic analysis used genome-wide SNP genotypes for about 55% of the 666 donors, treating that subset as a discovery cohort. The study aimed to test whether cataloging public T cell receptors could reveal signatures of past pathogen exposure. Rather than using new phenotypic data, the later analysis identified candidate immune exposures from TCR beta sequences and from how often those sequences occurred across donors. HLA typing included class I and class II loci at four-digit resolution. The full study reports these points: In a later analysis, 16,951 TCR beta sequences were associated with specific HLA alleles at a false discovery rate of 0.05. An association between a missense DCLRE1C variant and V-gene and J-gene trimming of TCR beta chains was found in a later genetic analysis and replicated in an independent cohort. The study gave a list of 150 to 200 TCR beta chains associated with cytomegalovirus. Roughly uniform sequencing depth across donors was assumed in presence/absence analyses, although this assumption may not hold. A further reported finding was that TCR beta sequences accurately predicted the HLA-A and HLA-B alleles for most subjects in the first cohort. Most TCR sequences were seen in very few donors, while some public TCRs were found in many individuals. The 87-base-pair reads could not distinguish some IMGT-functional V segments, including TRBV6-2 and TRBV6-3, so those segments were excluded. A later analysis found that HLA-associated TCR beta chains were more clonally expanded and had lower generation probabilities than equally common non-associated chains. The cohort was sequenced for TCR beta chains only, and without alpha or paired-chain data the features that could be detected were limited. Cytomegalovirus status was reported to be diagnosed by the classifier with high specificity and sensitivity in both the original and validation cohorts. The authors suggested that the approach could potentially be extended to other disease states and immunological phenotypes. Compared with the roughly 720-donor mean, donors in an Asian-associated ancestry cluster had fewer N-insertions in productive TCRs, according to a later genetic analysis. Because counts were too low, 15 to 20 rarely observed V segments, including chromosome 9 orphons, were excluded from the earlier analysis of fewer than 650 of the donors. Assigning TCR associations to individual alleles was difficult when HLA alleles, especially DR and DQ, strongly co-occurred. In a later analysis, the rate of TCR association differed among HLA loci, with DRB1 alleles having the most associated TCRs and HLA-C alleles having the fewest. A later analysis reported that several top co-occurrence clusters appeared linked to parvovirus B19, influenza, CMV and Epstein-Barr virus. Because HLA typing was missing for some donors at each locus, association tests included only the typed subset. Immune exposure information for the cohort was limited to CMV serostatus. Correlated functional status among segregating V segments might reflect linkage disequilibrium, but an unknown experimental factor could not be ruled out. In a later analysis, most CMV-associated TCR beta chains were found to appear HLA-restricted, with HLA associations seemingly driven largely by CMV exposure. The sequencing pipeline was judged likely to have produced a cluster of highly shared sequence variants as a technical artifact. Three of the identified cytomegalovirus-associated TCR beta chains were confirmed in vitro to be specific for cytomegalovirus antigens. Broadly in line with IMGT annotations, most TCR beta V segments showed up in productive rearrangements about 87% or about 30% of the time in an earlier analysis of 450 to 600 of the donors.

CDR1 SQVTM and CDR2 ANQGSEA are derived from the germline V gene. The cysteine opens and the phenylalanine closes a CDR3 of 12 amino acids. Just the 36-base CDR3 DNA is kept, in frame starting at base 1. V is cut back by 6 bases and J by 4 bases, with 4 bases in the junction unmatched. Remarks on this clone: Its antigen is currently not known. No base-level quality is on record; no much larger clone is a single base apart.

Receptors were amplified or captured by the immunoSEQ multiplex PCR assay. For the multiplex PCR, a mixture combining 60 forward primers for TCR Vbeta segments and 13 reverse primers for TCR Jbeta segments was used. The CDR3 region of rearranged TCR beta genes was amplified from genomic DNA by a multiplex PCR assay. On the Illumina HiSeq System, the amplified TCR beta libraries were sequenced as 87-base-pair reads. In the paper's pipeline: Across the 600 to 700 repertoires, a later analysis counted tens of millions of unique TCR beta chains, approximately 12 million of which were shared by at least two donors. A nearest-neighbor algorithm error-corrected the raw reads and collapsed the reads into unique sequences, merging closely related sequences to remove PCR and sequencing errors. CDR3 sequences were aligned to IMGT reference sequences to assign V, D and J gene segments. For a sequence to be retained, a match of at least six nucleotides to both a V gene segment and a J gene segment was required. Rearrangements were classified as productive when the CDR3 lacked stop codons and remained in frame with V and J, and all other rearrangements were classified as non-productive. CDR3 was defined according to IMGT convention as the region running from the second conserved V-encoded cysteine to the conserved J-encoded phenylalanine. Sequences without an unambiguous match to a single V gene segment were excluded from the earlier analysis of a few hundred of the donors. In an earlier analysis of several hundred of the donors, V segments were called functional above 56.7% productive rearrangements and were called segregating when the between-donor standard deviation exceeded 5%. To diagnose cytomegalovirus status from the catalog of TCR beta chain sequences, a statistical classification framework was built. In a later analysis, TCR nucleotide sequences were compared against IMGT/GENE-DB human TR gene sequences so that V and J genes could be assigned. In a later analysis, CDR3 sequences and most-parsimonious VDJ recombination scenarios were assigned using the TCRdist pipeline. In a later analysis, each TCR beta chain was defined by its CDR3 amino acid sequence together with its V-gene family, and reads without a unique V-gene family were excluded. A later analysis removed over 500 highly shared, low-generation-probability nucleotide sequences to deal with suspected cross-contamination and a sequencing artifact. For each public chain, a later analysis derived a clonal expansion index from normalized ranks of inferred template counts within each repertoire. Generation probabilities in a later analysis came from a VDJ recombination model fitted to out-of-frame rearrangements, and those results were checked against IGoR. Hypergeometric tests were used in a later analysis to score TCR-TCR, TCR-HLA and TCR-CMV co-occurrence, with a repertoire-size bias correction applied to the TCR pairs. False discovery rates were estimated in a later analysis by permuting HLA or CMV assignments 20 times. A later analysis grouped co-occurring TCRs with DBSCAN, adding TCRdist sequence similarity when clustering within HLA-allele-positive subsets. Co-occurrence clustering excluded repertoires with fewer than 30,000 or more than 120,000 public chains, plus five with anomalous nucleotide sharing. TCRdb took over this immuneACCESS table, retaining in-frame rearrangements with V and J assigned. Such tables are incomplete; in checked studies, under half of the missing clones stem from an unresolved V gene, and the remainder is unexplained. The DNA gave D and trimming, while V, J and clone size come from that table. The sample includes roughly 100,000 clones, with 75% to 85% observed a single time. The ten largest account for about 1.6% of the sample.

In total, 500 to 700 healthy bone marrow donors made up the cohort. At the time of sampling, every cohort member was nominally healthy, though immune exposures that went unrecorded were likely present. The donor tested CMV seronegative and was one of the 352 seronegative cohort members. Every donor gave a peripheral blood sample, and the peripheral blood mononuclear cells from that sample were used for TCR beta sequencing. The Qiagen DNeasy Blood Extraction Kit was used to extract genomic DNA from the blood cell samples. The sample was PBMCs. In this chain, TRBV29-1 is recombined with TRBJ1-2, with TRBD1 matching 8 junction bases. The TCR originated in a man aged 50 to 59 in good health and CMV-seronegative. The bases read TGCAGCGTGGAAACAGGGGGCTATGGCTACACCTTC. This translates into CSVETGGYGYTF. Beyond the CDR3, the reference TRBV29-1 and TRBJ1-2 genes provide the residues; the full variable domain reads: SAVISQKPSRDICQRGTSLTIQCQVDSQVTMMFWYRQQPGQSLTLIATANQGSEATYESGFVIDKFPISRPNLTFSTLTVSNMSPEDSSIYLCSVETGGYGYTFGSGTRLTVV.